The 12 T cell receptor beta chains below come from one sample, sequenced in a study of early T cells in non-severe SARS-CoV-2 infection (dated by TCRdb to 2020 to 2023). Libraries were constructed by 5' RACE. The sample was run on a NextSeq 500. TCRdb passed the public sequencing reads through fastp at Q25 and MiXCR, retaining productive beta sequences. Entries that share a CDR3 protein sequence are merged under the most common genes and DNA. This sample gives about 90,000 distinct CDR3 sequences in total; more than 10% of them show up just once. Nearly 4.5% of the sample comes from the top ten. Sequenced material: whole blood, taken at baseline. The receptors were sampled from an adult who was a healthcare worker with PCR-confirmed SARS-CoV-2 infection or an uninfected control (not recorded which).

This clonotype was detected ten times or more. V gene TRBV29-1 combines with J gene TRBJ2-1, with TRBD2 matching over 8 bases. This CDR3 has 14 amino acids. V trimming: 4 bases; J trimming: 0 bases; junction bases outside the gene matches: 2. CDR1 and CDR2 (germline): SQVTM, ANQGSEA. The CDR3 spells CSVVAGSSYNEQFF. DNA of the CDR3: TGCAGCGTTGTAGCGGGGAGCTCCTACAATGAGCAGTTCTTC.

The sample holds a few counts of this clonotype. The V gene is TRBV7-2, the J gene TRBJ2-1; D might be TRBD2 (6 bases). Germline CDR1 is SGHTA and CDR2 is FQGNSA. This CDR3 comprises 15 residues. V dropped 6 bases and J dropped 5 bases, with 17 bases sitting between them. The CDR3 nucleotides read TGTGCCAGCAGTCTCCGGGACTGGGCTAACAATGAGCAGTTCTTC. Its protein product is CASSLRDWANNEQFF.

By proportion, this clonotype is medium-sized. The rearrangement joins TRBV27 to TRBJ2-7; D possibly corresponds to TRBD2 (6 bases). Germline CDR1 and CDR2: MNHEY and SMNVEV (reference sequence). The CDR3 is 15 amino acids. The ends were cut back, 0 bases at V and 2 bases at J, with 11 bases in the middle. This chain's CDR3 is CASSLSGTATYEQYF. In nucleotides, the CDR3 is TGTGCCAGCAGTTTATCCGGGACTGCCACCTACGAGCAGTACTTC.

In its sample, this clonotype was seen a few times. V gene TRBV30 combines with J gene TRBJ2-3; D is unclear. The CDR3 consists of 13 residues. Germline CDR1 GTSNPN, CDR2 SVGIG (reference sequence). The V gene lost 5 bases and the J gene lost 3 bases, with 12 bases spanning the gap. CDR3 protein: CAWGLLQTDTQYF. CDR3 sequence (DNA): TGTGCCTGGGGCTTGCTTCAAACAGATACGCAGTATTTT. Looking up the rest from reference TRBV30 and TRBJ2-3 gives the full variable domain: SQTIHQWPATLVQPVGSPLSLECTVEGTSNPNLYWYRQAAGRGLQLLFYSVGIGQISSEVPQNLSASRPQDRQFILSSKKLLLSDSGFYLCAWGLLQTDTQYFGPGTRLTVL.

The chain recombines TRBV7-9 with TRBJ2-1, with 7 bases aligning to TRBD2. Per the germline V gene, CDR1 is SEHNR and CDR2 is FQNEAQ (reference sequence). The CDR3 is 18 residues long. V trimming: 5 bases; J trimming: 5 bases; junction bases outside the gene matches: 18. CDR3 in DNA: TGTGCCAGCAGCGTAGGGAAAGCGGGGATTTTGGGACACAATGAGCAGTTCTTC. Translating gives CASSVGKAGILGHNEQFF.

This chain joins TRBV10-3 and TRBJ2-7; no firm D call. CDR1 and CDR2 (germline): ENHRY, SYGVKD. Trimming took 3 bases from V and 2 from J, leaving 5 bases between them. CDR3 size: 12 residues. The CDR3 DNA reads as TGTGCCATCAGTGAATCGCCCTACGAGCAGTACTTC. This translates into CAISESPYEQYF.

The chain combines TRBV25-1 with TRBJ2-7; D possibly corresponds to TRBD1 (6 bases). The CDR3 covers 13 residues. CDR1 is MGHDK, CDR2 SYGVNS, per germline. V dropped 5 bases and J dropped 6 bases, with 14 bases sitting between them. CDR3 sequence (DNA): TGTGCCAGCAGTACTAAGGGGGTCAGCGAGCAGTACTTC. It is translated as CASSTKGVSEQYF.

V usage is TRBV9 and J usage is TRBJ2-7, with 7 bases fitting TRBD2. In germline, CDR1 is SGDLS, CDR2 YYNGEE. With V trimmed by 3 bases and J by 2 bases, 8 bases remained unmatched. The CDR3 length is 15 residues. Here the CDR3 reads CASSASSGKTYEQYF. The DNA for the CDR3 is TGTGCCAGCAGCGCCTCTAGCGGAAAAACCTACGAGCAGTACTTC.

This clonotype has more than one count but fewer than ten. Here the CDR3 DNA reads TGCAGCGTTGACGGCGACAGGGCCGGTCAGCCCCAGCATTTT. Protein product: CSVDGDRAGQPQHF. The V gene is TRBV29-1, the J gene TRBJ1-5; 7 nucleotides line up with TRBD1. This CDR3 spans 14 amino acids. Germline CDR1 SQVTM, CDR2 ANQGSEA. V lost 3 bases to trimming and J lost 6 bases; unmatched junction nucleotides: 8.

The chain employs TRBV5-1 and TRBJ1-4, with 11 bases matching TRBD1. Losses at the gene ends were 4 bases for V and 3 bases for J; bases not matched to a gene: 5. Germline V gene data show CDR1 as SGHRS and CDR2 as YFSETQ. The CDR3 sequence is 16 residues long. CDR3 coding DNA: TGCGCCAGCAGCCATGGACAGGGGGCGCCTAATGAAAAACTGTTTTTT. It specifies CASSHGQGAPNEKLFF.

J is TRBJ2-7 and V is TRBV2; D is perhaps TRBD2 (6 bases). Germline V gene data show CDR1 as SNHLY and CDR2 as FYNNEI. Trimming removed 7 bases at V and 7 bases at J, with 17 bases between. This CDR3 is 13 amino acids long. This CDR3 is CASKKVSGGEQYF. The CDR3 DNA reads TGTGCCAGCAAGAAGGTTAGCGGTGGTGAGCAGTACTTC. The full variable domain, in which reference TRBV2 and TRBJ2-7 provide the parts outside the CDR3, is EPEVTQTPSHQVTQMGQEVILRCVPISNHLYFYWYRQILGQKVEFLVSFYNNEISEKSEIFDDQFSVERPDGSNFTLKIRSTKLEDSAMYFCASKKVSGGEQYFGPGTRLTVT.

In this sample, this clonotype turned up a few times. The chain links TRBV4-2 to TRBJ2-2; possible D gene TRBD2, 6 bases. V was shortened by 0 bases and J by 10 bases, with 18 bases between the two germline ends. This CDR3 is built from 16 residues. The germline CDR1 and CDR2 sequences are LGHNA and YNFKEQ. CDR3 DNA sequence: TGTGCCAGCAGCCAAGATAGACTAGGAGGGATTTTGGAGCTGTTTTTT. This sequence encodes CASSQDRLGGILELFF.